These 8 T cell receptor beta chains share one sample of origin, sequenced in a study of blood T cell repertoires in COVID-19. Libraries were prepared by immunoSEQ multiplex PCR; TCRdb keeps only in-frame clonotypes and omits some of them. The sample consists of about 75,000 clones, approximately 90% of them appearing once. The sequenced material came from peripheral blood. The origin of the receptors is a human donor in a cohort sampled during active COVID-19.

The J gene is TRBJ2-3, the V gene TRBV4-3; D uncertain. The germline CDR1 and CDR2 sequences are LGHNA and YSLEER. Trimming pared 1 base from V and 2 bases from J, leaving 16 bases between. The CDR3 covers 17 residues. The CDR3 sequence is CASSQGNSLSLTDTQYF. CDR3 bases: TGCGCCAGCAGCCAAGGTAACTCCCTATCCCTCACAGATACGCAGTATTTT.

This chain joins TRBV19 and TRBJ2-1, with TRBD1 matching over 8 bases. From germline, CDR1 is LNHDA and CDR2 SQIVND (reference sequence). V trimming: 3 bases; J trimming: 3 bases; junction bases outside the gene matches: 7. CDR3 length: 16 amino acids. This chain's CDR3 is CASSMVTGALYNEQFF. CDR3 bases: TGTGCCAGTAGTATGGTGACAGGGGCCCTCTACAATGAGCAGTTCTTC.

The chain recombines TRBV28 with TRBJ2-2; D possibly corresponds to TRBD1 (6 bases). The CDR3 covers 14 residues. The V end was cut by 11 bases, the J end by 3 bases, with 16 bases between. Germline CDR1 is MDHEN and CDR2 is SYDVKM. The DNA of the CDR3 is TGTGCCCCCACAGGGTGGGGAGACACCGGGGAGCTGTTTTTT. Protein product: CAPTGWGDTGELFF.

The chain employs TRBV5-5 and TRBJ1-1; 9 bases fit TRBD1. Germline loops: CDR1 SGHKS, CDR2 YYEKEE (reference sequence). V shed 5 bases, J shed 8 bases, and the junction held 7 bases outside the gene matches. The CDR3 has 13 amino acids. Here the CDR3 DNA reads TGTGCCAGCAGAGAGGGACAGGGCGGGGAAGCTTTCTTT. Encoded protein: CASREGQGGEAFF.

This clone occurred once. This chain connects TRBV11-2 to TRBJ1-4; weak D call: TRBD1 (5 bases). CDR1 is SGHAT and CDR2 is FQNNGV in the germline V gene. The CDR3 is made up of 11 amino acids. V was trimmed by 1 base and J by 15 bases, leaving 9 bases between them. The CDR3 coding sequence is TGTGCCAGCAGCTTAGCGGAAGGGGTGTTTTTT. Amino acid sequence: CASSLAEGVFF. Looking up the rest from reference TRBV11-2 and TRBJ1-4 gives the full variable domain: EAGVAQSPRYKIIEKRQSVAFWCNPISGHATLYWYQQILGQGPKLLIQFQNNGVVDDSQLPKDRFSAERLKGVDSTLKIQPAKLEDSAVYLCASSLAEGVFFGSGTQLSVL.

CDR3 loop: CASRTGGRETQYF. The CDR3 DNA reads TGTGCCAGCAGGACAGGGGGGAGGGAGACCCAGTACTTC. The chain has TRBV27 and TRBJ2-5; TRBD1 agrees at 9 bases. The ends lost 6 bases at V and 5 bases at J; junction bases unmatched: 4. Germline CDR1 is MNHEY and CDR2 is SMNVEV (reference sequence). The CDR3 runs to 13 residues.

The V and J genes are TRBV9 and TRBJ1-4, with D possibly TRBD1 on 6 matching bases. The V end was cut by 0 bases, the J end by 7 bases, with 13 bases between. Looked up from germline, CDR1 is SGDLS and CDR2 is YYNGEE. This CDR3 is 15 amino acids long. The CDR3 spells CASSVEGGIGEKLFF. The CDR3 nucleotides read TGTGCCAGCAGCGTAGAAGGGGGAATTGGTGAAAAACTGTTTTTT.

This sequence joins TRBV9 and TRBJ2-7; 7 bases line up with TRBD1. The CDR3 is 14 residues long. The germline gives CDR1 SGDLS, CDR2 YYNGEE. The V gene end was trimmed by 2 bases and the J gene end by 0 bases; junction bases not matched to a gene: 2. As DNA, the CDR3 is TGTGCCAGCAGCGTGGGGACAGTCTCCTACGAGCAGTACTTC. The encoded protein is CASSVGTVSYEQYF.